This T cell receptor (beta chain) was captured in a study of beta chain features in type 1 diabetes. Study details: Over all samples combined, some 110 million sorted cells were examined.

All of the isolated RNA was reverse transcribed, so expressed TCRB transcripts were sequenced. Generated by immunoSEQ multiplex PCR, the TCRdb table keeps only in-frame clones and is missing some. The sample lists some 25,000 clones, around three fifths occurring once. Regarding this clone: Its antigen is as yet unknown.

Sorting based on CD45RO/CCR7/CD25/CD127/CD95/CD27 separated CD4+ naive, central memory, regulatory and stem cell-like memory cells. Germline CDR1 and CDR2: ENHRY and SYGVKD. Trimming stripped 0 bases from V and 3 bases from J, with 8 bases between. CDR3 length equals 14 residues. Study outcomes and limitations: Moderate but significant shortening of TCRB CDR3s was recorded in all four CD4+ subsets from Type 1 diabetes patients.

Sequenced sample: Tregs from blood. The rearrangement uses TRBV10-3 and TRBJ1-1; D is perhaps TRBD1 (5 bases). The source of this sequence is a young woman with type 1 diabetes. In DNA form, the CDR3 reads TGTGCCATCAGTGAGTCCGAAGGGGACACTGAAGCTTTCTTT. It encodes CAISESEGDTEAFF.